Below, 24 T cell receptor beta chains from the same sample are listed, as sequenced in a study of beta chain features in type 1 diabetes. Expressed TCRB transcripts were sequenced after all isolated RNA was converted to cDNA. Clones were read by immunoSEQ multiplex PCR, and TCRdb kept only the in-frame ones, dropping some. The data contain about 470,000 clones, around 28% of them singletons. The sequenced material came from naive CD4+ T cells from blood. The receptor set was obtained from a man between 18 and 35 years old in good health.

V is TRBV5-1 and J is TRBJ2-7, with 10 bases that match TRBD1. J gave up 5 bases and V 3 bases, and 8 bases lay outside the gene matches. Germline lookup yields CDR1 SGHRS and CDR2 YFSETQ. This CDR3 is 15 amino acids long. CDR3 loop: CASSSQGTGDHEQYF. The CDR3 DNA reads TGCGCCAGCAGCTCACAGGGGACAGGGGACCACGAGCAGTACTTC.

A note on this clone: Other DNA sequences in this specimen translate into the identical CDR3. The genes are TRBV30 and TRBJ1-5; D gene unclear. Trimming removed 2 bases at V and 7 bases at J, with 12 bases between. Germline values: CDR1 GTSNPN, CDR2 SVGIG (reference sequence). This CDR3 has 13 amino acids. This CDR3 is CAWSSRIDQPQHF. The CDR3, as DNA: TGTGCCTGGAGTTCGAGGATAGACCAGCCCCAGCATTTT.

This clone was seen only a few times. The DNA of the CDR3 is TGCAGCGGCATGGCAGGGGGTGGCACAGATACGCAGTATTTT. It specifies CSGMAGGGTDTQYF. The genes are TRBV29-1 and TRBJ2-3; 7 bases align to TRBD1. With V trimmed by 7 bases and J by 1 base, 8 bases remained unmatched. CDR1 SQVTM and CDR2 ANQGSEA come from the germline V gene. CDR3 length equals 14 residues.

The chain carries TRBV29-1 and TRBJ1-1; D gene ambiguous. The CDR3 runs to 13 residues. Germline lookup yields CDR1 SQVTM and CDR2 ANQGSEA. With 6 bases removed from V and 4 bases from J, the gap between germline ends came to 15 bases. This chain's CDR3 is CSVVLPAGTEAFF. The CDR3 nucleotides are TGCAGCGTCGTCTTACCCGCGGGCACTGAAGCTTTCTTT.

This rearrangement joins TRBV7-9 to TRBJ1-2, with a possible D match to TRBD1 (5 bases). The germline V and J ends were trimmed by 10 bases and 7 bases, with 16 bases remaining between them. In germline, CDR1 is SEHNR, CDR2 FQNEAQ (reference sequence). CDR3 length equals 12 residues. The CDR3 loop is CATTAVEAGYTF. CDR3 DNA: TGTGCCACGACAGCGGTAGAAGCTGGCTACACCTTC.

The V gene is TRBV7-9, the J gene TRBJ2-7; 9 positions agree with TRBD1. The CDR3 has 16 amino acids. The V gene's germline CDR1 is SEHNR and CDR2 FQNEAQ (reference sequence). V lost 1 base and J lost 5; bases outside the gene matches: 9. For the CDR3, the DNA is TGTGCCAGCAGCTTAGGGACAGGGGTATCCGGGCACGAGCAGTACTTC. It codes for CASSLGTGVSGHEQYF.

This clone was found a few times. This CDR3 reads CASAATGTTYNEQFF. The CDR3 DNA reads as TGTGCCAGCGCTGCGACAGGGACGACTTACAATGAGCAGTTCTTC. V is TRBV7-3 and J is TRBJ2-1; 7 nucleotides line up with TRBD1. Germline V gives CDR1 SGHTA, CDR2 FQGTGA. V lost 8 bases, J lost 4 bases, and 11 bases stayed unmatched. The CDR3 contains 15 residues.

This clone has just a few counts. The chain combines TRBV10-3 with TRBJ2-1, with 13 bases that match TRBD2. Germline V gene sequence: CDR1 ENHRY, CDR2 SYGVKD. The CDR3 spans 14 residues. Unmatched junction bases numbered 6, after V lost 11 bases and J lost 5 bases. CDR3 nucleotide sequence: TGTGCCTCAAGACTAGCGGGAGGCGACAATGAGCAGTTCTTC. This sequence encodes CASRLAGGDNEQFF.

The rearrangement uses TRBV30 and TRBJ2-1; TRBD2 matches 12 bases. The CDR3 is 15 residues long. Trimming cost V 2 bases and J 9 bases; bases outside gene matches: 8. The V gene's germline CDR1 is GTSNPN and CDR2 SVGIG (reference sequence). The CDR3 nucleotides are TGTGCCTGGAGTAGACTAGCGGGAGTTCCCCTTGAGCAGTTCTTC. This translates into CAWSRLAGVPLEQFF.

This clone was seen more than once but under ten times. The rearrangement joins TRBV9 to TRBJ2-4; 7 bases match TRBD2. The CDR3 loop spans 16 amino acids. Germline V lookup: CDR1 SGDLS, CDR2 YYNGEE. The J segment lost 7 bases and the V segment lost 3 bases, leaving 13 bases of the junction unmatched. As DNA, the CDR3 is TGTGCCAGCAGCGGGGGACCGGGAGGCGTCGGGAACATTCAGTACTTC. Its translation is CASSGGPGGVGNIQYF.

This clone was seen more than once but under ten times. The J gene is TRBJ2-7, the V gene TRBV5-4; the D gene could be TRBD1 or TRBD2 (5 bases each). This CDR3 contains 15 residues. The ends were cut back, 4 bases at V and 2 bases at J, with 16 bases in the middle. Looked up from germline, CDR1 is SGHNT and CDR2 is YYREEE (reference sequence). The CDR3 reads CASSPGWDATYEQYF. The CDR3, as DNA: TGTGCCAGCAGCCCCGGATGGGACGCTACCTACGAGCAGTACTTC.

The chain recombines TRBV4-3 with TRBJ2-5; maybe TRBD2 (6 bases). The CDR3 sequence is 15 residues long. Per germline, CDR1 LGHNA and CDR2 YSLEER. Trimming stripped 4 bases from V and 5 bases from J, with 17 bases between. The CDR3 coding sequence is TGCGCCAGCAGCCCGAGCGGAGGGCAGGGCGAGACCCAGTACTTC. Its translation: CASSPSGGQGETQYF.

This clone was counted a few times. This rearrangement joins TRBV18 to TRBJ2-2; 7 bases are a match to TRBD1. Germline V gene sequence: CDR1 KGHSH, CDR2 LQKENI. With V trimmed by 3 bases and J by 3 bases, 4 bases remained unmatched. This CDR3 has 15 amino acids. CDR3 residues: CASSPYRGDTGELFF. CDR3 DNA sequence: TGTGCCAGCTCACCTTACAGGGGAGACACCGGGGAGCTGTTTTTT. The complete variable domain, with remaining parts taken from reference TRBV18 and TRBJ2-2, reads NAGVMQNPRHLVRRRGQEARLRCSPMKGHSHVYWYRQLPEEGLKFMVYLQKENIIDESGMPKERFSAEFPKEGPSILRIQQVVRGDSAAYFCASSPYRGDTGELFFGEGSRLTVL.

The genes are TRBV28 and TRBJ1-1; D is unresolved. Germline assignment: CDR1 MDHEN and CDR2 SYDVKM. V gave up 5 bases and J gave up 1 base, with 11 bases separating them. This CDR3 spans 14 amino acids. CDR3 bases: TGTGCCAGCAGTCCAGGAGGGAGGAACACTGAAGCTTTCTTT. This gives the protein CASSPGGRNTEAFF.

The chain joins TRBV2 to TRBJ1-2, with D possibly TRBD1 on 5 matching bases. Germline V gene data show CDR1 as SNHLY and CDR2 as FYNNEI. V was shortened by 6 bases and J by 2 bases, with 10 bases between the two germline ends. The CDR3 runs to 13 residues. Here the CDR3 reads CASSPGRNYGYTF. The CDR3 DNA reads as TGTGCCAGCAGCCCGGGACGGAACTATGGCTACACCTTC.

The chain is built from TRBV10-3 and TRBJ1-1, with TRBD1 as a possible D gene (5 bases). The germline V and J ends were trimmed by 0 bases and 2 bases, with 13 bases remaining between them. In germline, CDR1 is ENHRY, CDR2 SYGVKD. CDR3 length equals 16 residues. The CDR3 DNA reads TGTGCCATCAGTGAGTCGGGGCAGGGATTAAACACTGAAGCTTTCTTT. Translation gives CAISESGQGLNTEAFF.

This clone appeared a few times. V usage is TRBV7-6 and J usage is TRBJ2-3; no reliable D call. The V end was cut by 0 bases, the J end by 6 bases, with 4 bases between. The CDR3 extends over 12 amino acids. CDR1 SGHVS and CDR2 FNYEAQ come from the germline V gene. The CDR3 DNA follows: TGTGCCAGCAGCTTAGCGCTTGATACGCAGTATTTT. It translates to CASSLALDTQYF.

This clone was observed a few times. The chain links TRBV30 to TRBJ1-1; no clear D. Per germline, CDR1 GTSNPN and CDR2 SVGIG (reference sequence). The CDR3 has 14 amino acids. Trimming cost V 8 bases and J 3 bases, with 19 bases left between them. CDR3 protein: CAANLVGADTEAFF. For the CDR3, the DNA is TGTGCCGCAAATCTAGTGGGTGCGGACACTGAAGCTTTCTTT. Supplemented by reference TRBV30 and TRBJ1-1, the full variable domain reads SQTIHQWPATLVQPVGSPLSLECTVEGTSNPNLYWYRQAAGRGLQLLFYSVGIGQISSEVPQNLSASRPQDRQFILSSKKLLLSDSGFYLCAANLVGADTEAFFGQGTRLTVV.

The chain links TRBV30 to TRBJ1-1; D remains unclear. The CDR3 totals 11 residues. Germline V lookup: CDR1 GTSNPN, CDR2 SVGIG (reference sequence). Trimming stripped 8 bases from V and 1 base from J, with 8 bases between. CDR3 amino acids: CARVENTEAFF. As DNA, the CDR3 is TGTGCCCGGGTGGAGAACACTGAAGCTTTCTTT.

Only a few counts were recorded for this clone. The chain links TRBV7-2 to TRBJ2-5; weak D call: TRBD1 (6 bases). The V gene lost 5 bases and the J gene lost 5 bases, with 12 bases spanning the gap. The germline gives CDR1 SGHTA, CDR2 FQGNSA. CDR3 size: 13 residues. CDR3 sequence: CASSAQGQETQYF. The CDR3 DNA follows: TGTGCCAGCAGCGCACAGGGTCAGGAGACCCAGTACTTC.

The chain has TRBV9 and TRBJ2-2, with 7 bases fitting TRBD1. CDR1 and CDR2 from the germline V gene are SGDLS and YYNGEE. Germline trimming cut 4 bases from V and 4 bases from J; bases unmatched to any gene: 10. The CDR3 has 16 amino acids. The CDR3 bases are TGTGCCAGCAGCACGAGATACAGGGGTACCACCGGGGAGCTGTTTTTT. Protein: CASSTRYRGTTGELFF.

J is TRBJ2-1 and V is TRBV4-3, with 7 bases lining up with TRBD2. V lost 0 bases, J lost 5 bases, and 4 bases stayed unmatched. This CDR3 spans 15 amino acids. Germline-derived CDR1 and CDR2 are LGHNA and YSLEER. The CDR3 spells CASSQEGLADNEQFF. CDR3 DNA sequence: TGCGCCAGCAGCCAAGAGGGGCTAGCGGACAATGAGCAGTTCTTC.

This clone was counted only a few times. This chain connects TRBV5-1 to TRBJ2-7, with TRBD2 matching 9 bases. Germline-derived CDR1 and CDR2 are SGHRS and YFSETQ. J was trimmed by 7 bases and V by 3 bases; bases with no gene match: 8. This CDR3 comprises 14 residues. In DNA, the CDR3 is TGCGCCAGCAGCTACGTAGCGGGAGCGGATGAGCAGTACTTC. Translating it yields CASSYVAGADEQYF.

This clone was observed a handful of times. CDR3 DNA: TGTGCCTGGAGTCCCGGCGGGGGTATGTCAGATACGCAGTATTTT. Protein sequence: CAWSPGGGMSDTQYF. This rearrangement joins TRBV30 to TRBJ2-3; 7 bases align to TRBD2. Trimming removed 2 bases from V and 4 bases from J; junction bases left unmatched: 9. The V gene's germline CDR1 is GTSNPN and CDR2 SVGIG (reference sequence). This CDR3 has 15 amino acids.